A single TCR beta chain is shown here with its context. As yet, its antigen is unknown. The sample belongs to a study of radiotherapy plus CTLA-4 blockade in lung cancer. General observations from the study: Early blood T cell clone changes and increased post-radiation serum interferon-beta were reportedly the strongest response predictors. Once radiotherapy plus ipilimumab had been given, TCR clones derived from tumor expanded in blood.

The length of the CDR3 is 15 residues. The V gene end was trimmed by 7 bases and the J gene end by 7 bases; junction bases not matched to a gene: 10. TCRdb keeps only in-frame clones here, not all; method: immunoSEQ multiplex PCR. Of roughly 110,000 clones listed, around 84% are singletons. Those with chemo-refractory metastatic non-small-cell lung cancer were treated with focal radiation combined with CTLA-4 blockade using ipilimumab. This receptor was taken from a human donor with non-small cell lung cancer that progressed on radiotherapy plus ipilimumab. Some clones in this sample may be carry-over from other donors' samples. This rearrangement joins TRBV5-3 to TRBJ1-6; 8 nucleotides agree with TRBD1. TRBV5-3 is sorted into the ORF group, with uncertain function. The specimen comprised peripheral blood, sampled from a patient treated with radiotherapy plus ipilimumab. CDR3 DNA: TGTGCCAGAGGGGGCCGGACAGGGCCGAATTCACCCCTCCACTTT. Encoded protein: CARGGRTGPNSPLHF.